Each of the 3 T cell receptor beta chains below was sequenced from the same sample in a study of patients and donors after allogeneic stem cell transplantation. TCRdb used MiXCR to reprocess the RT-PCR reads, holding one entry per CDR3 protein. Of roughly 200,000 distinct CDR3 sequences in the sample, roughly two fifths were seen once. The sample consisted of blood, either unsorted or a sorted T cell fraction (not recorded which). The receptors originated from a human donor who was either an allogeneic HSCT recipient or a stem cell or donor lymphocyte infusion donor (not recorded which). It is not recorded whose cells these are; they may come from a transplant donor.

DNA for the CDR3: TGTGCCAGCAGTCCGACAGGGATAAGCAATCAGCCCCAGCATTTT. Translated: CASSPTGISNQPQHF. The rearrangement joins TRBV12-3 or TRBV12-4 to TRBJ1-5, with TRBD1 matching over 7 bases. Trimming took 5 bases from V and 1 from J; bases not matched to a gene: 5. The CDR3 length is 15 residues.

The chain employs TRBV6-6 and TRBJ1-4; D gene unclear. The CDR3 is 13 residues long. CDR1 MNHNY and CDR2 SVGAGI come from the germline V gene (reference sequence). Trimming took 8 bases from V and 5 from J, leaving 12 bases between them. The CDR3 protein is CASVGLTNEKLFF. The CDR3 bases are TGTGCCAGCGTTGGCCTGACCAATGAAAAACTGTTTTTT.

The rearrangement uses TRBV2 and TRBJ2-2; tentative D call: TRBD1 (5 bases). Germline-derived CDR1 and CDR2 are SNHLY and FYNNEI. Deletions cut 6 bases from V and 7 bases from J, with 9 bases between. This CDR3 is 12 amino acids long. CDR3 region: CASRRQGGELFF. The CDR3 DNA sequence: TGTGCCAGCAGGCGGCAGGGCGGGGAGCTGTTTTTT.